This T cell receptor beta chain was recovered during a study of T-cell memory formation after mild COVID-19. Study background: Largely donor-specific sequence clusters came from a couple of donors. Study observations and caveats: Contracting clones localized mainly to CM and EM when CD4+ and mainly to EMRA when CD8+.

Details on this clonotype: No antigen is known for it.

Germline assignment: CDR1 SGHVS and CDR2 FQNEAQ. The CDR3 runs to 18 residues. Losses at the gene ends were 5 bases for V and 2 bases for J; bases not matched to a gene: 14. One entry per CDR3 protein, called by TCRdb with MiXCR from the 5' RACE reads. The sample yields roughly 610,000 distinct CDR3 sequences, roughly 17% seen once. This TCR derives from an adult woman who had mild COVID-19 (a few samples of this study predate the infection). Cell type and time point are not known. The rearrangement uses TRBV7-8 and TRBJ2-1; the match to TRBD2 covers 8 bases. Input material: PBMCs or a T cell subset sorted from them (not recorded which). The CDR3: CASSGRGPRGGAYNEQFF. DNA for the CDR3: TGTGCCAGCAGCGGAAGGGGCCCCCGGGGGGGTGCCTACAATGAGCAGTTCTTC.